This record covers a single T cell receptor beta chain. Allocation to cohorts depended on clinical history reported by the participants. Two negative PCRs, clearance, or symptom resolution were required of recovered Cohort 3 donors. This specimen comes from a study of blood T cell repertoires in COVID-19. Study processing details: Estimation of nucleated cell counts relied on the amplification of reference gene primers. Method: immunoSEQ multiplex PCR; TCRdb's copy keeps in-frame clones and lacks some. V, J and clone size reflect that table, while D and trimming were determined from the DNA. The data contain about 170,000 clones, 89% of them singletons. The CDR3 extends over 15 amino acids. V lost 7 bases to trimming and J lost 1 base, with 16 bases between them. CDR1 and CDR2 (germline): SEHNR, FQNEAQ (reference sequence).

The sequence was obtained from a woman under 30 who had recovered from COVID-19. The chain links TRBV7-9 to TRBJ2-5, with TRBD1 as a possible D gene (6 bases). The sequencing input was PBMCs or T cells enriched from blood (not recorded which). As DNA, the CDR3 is TGTGCCAGCATGCTTGGAAACAGGGCCCAAGAGACCCAGTACTTC. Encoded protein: CASMLGNRAQETQYF.